The 32 T cell receptor beta chains below come from one sample, sequenced in a study of PD-1 blockade in classical Hodgkin lymphoma. Specified time point: cycle 4 day 1 (C4D1), after five to seven weeks of nivolumab. Each and every patient relapsed after autologous stem cell transplantation, and patients got differing brentuximab vedotin exposure. With magnetic negative selection, CD4+ T cells were purified from PBMCs that had been thawed. The data were produced by immunoSEQ multiplex PCR, yet TCRdb's version contains in-frame clones alone and is incomplete. Among about 27,000 clones, approximately 85% were seen once, and the ten largest hold around 2.3%. This sample comprised CD4+ T cells from blood, obtained before the fourth cycle of nivolumab. Receptors originate from a human donor with classical Hodgkin lymphoma.

The J gene is TRBJ2-3, the V gene TRBV5-6, with no clear D. Germline-derived CDR1 and CDR2 are SGHDT and YYEEEE. The CDR3 has 14 amino acids. The V gene lost 6 bases and the J gene lost 4 bases, with 15 bases spanning the gap. The CDR3 DNA follows: TGTGCCAGCATCCCGAGAGGCAGCTCAGATACGCAGTATTTT. Protein: CASIPRGSSDTQYF.

The V call is TRBV30, the J call TRBJ2-2; D remains ambiguous. Germline loops: CDR1 GTSNPN, CDR2 SVGIG (reference sequence). CDR3 length equals 13 residues. V lost 0 bases, J lost 5 bases, and 7 bases lay in between. As DNA, the CDR3 is TGTGCCTGGAGTGTTTCAGTTACCGGGGAGCTGTTTTTT. Protein sequence: CAWSVSVTGELFF.

V usage is TRBV14 and J usage is TRBJ2-6; D perhaps matches TRBD1 (6 bases). The V gene's germline CDR1 is SGHDN and CDR2 FVKESK. Trimming cost V 2 bases and J 2 bases, with 13 bases left between them. This CDR3 contains 17 residues. The CDR3: CASSQILRQAGANVLTF. CDR3 DNA: TGTGCCAGCAGCCAAATTCTAAGACAGGCTGGGGCCAACGTCCTGACTTTC.

The chain recombines TRBV4-3 with TRBJ2-1; 8 nucleotides match TRBD1. J was trimmed by 0 bases and V by 3 bases; bases with no gene match: 10. CDR1 is LGHNA and CDR2 is YSLEER in the germline V gene. CDR3 length: 18 residues. CDR3 nucleotides: TGCGCCAGCAGCCAGACAGTACTCCAGGGGGCCTCCTACAATGAGCAGTTCTTC. Its protein product is CASSQTVLQGASYNEQFF.

This chain uses TRBV7-2 with TRBJ2-7, with TRBD1 matching over 8 bases. The germline gives CDR1 SGHTA, CDR2 FQGNSA. Losses at the gene ends were 5 bases for V and 8 bases for J; bases not matched to a gene: 11. The CDR3 covers 14 residues. The CDR3 spells CASSPGTGFSQQYF. The CDR3 DNA reads as TGTGCCAGCAGCCCCGGGACAGGTTTTTCTCAGCAGTACTTC.

The chain carries TRBV10-3 and TRBJ2-5; D possibly matches TRBD1 or TRBD2 (5 bases each). The V end lost 6 bases, the J end lost 2 bases, and 13 bases lay between the germline ends. In germline, CDR1 is ENHRY, CDR2 SYGVKD. CDR3 length: 14 residues. The CDR3 region is CAIRAGTAQETQYF. DNA of the CDR3: TGTGCCATCAGGGCCGGGACGGCTCAAGAGACCCAGTACTTC.

This clone showed up just a few times. The V and J genes are TRBV19 and TRBJ2-1; 8 nucleotides match TRBD1. V lost 5 bases, J lost 0 bases, and 6 bases stayed unmatched. Germline CDR1 LNHDA, CDR2 SQIVND (reference sequence). This CDR3 spans 16 amino acids. CDR3 sequence: CASSASGTGSYNEQFF. CDR3 DNA sequence: TGTGCCAGTAGTGCCTCCGGGACAGGCTCCTACAATGAGCAGTTCTTC.

The chain recombines TRBV11-2 with TRBJ2-7; 9 bases are shared with TRBD2. The CDR3 is made up of 18 amino acids. Germline V CDR1 and CDR2: SGHAT, FQNNGV. Trimming at V came to 0 bases and at J to 0 bases, leaving 9 bases not matched to a gene. Written as DNA, the CDR3 is TGTGCCAGCAGCTTAGAGCAGAGGACTAGCGTGAGCTCCTACGAGCAGTACTTC. This translates into CASSLEQRTSVSSYEQYF.

The chain combines TRBV18 with TRBJ1-1; 9 bases map to TRBD1. J gave up 4 bases and V 4 bases, and 7 bases lay outside the gene matches. The CDR3 is 15 amino acids. Germline V gives CDR1 KGHSH, CDR2 LQKENI. The CDR3 region is CASSRTGGGGTEAFF. CDR3 sequence (DNA): TGTGCCAGCTCACGAACAGGGGGCGGGGGCACTGAAGCTTTCTTT.

This chain joins TRBV11-2 and TRBJ2-5; 7 bases agree with TRBD2. Matching the DNA end better, TRBJ2-7 makes the J call doubtful. CDR1 SGHAT and CDR2 FQNNGV come from the germline V gene. CDR3 size: 13 residues. The chain's CDR3 is CASSQREGREQYF. The DNA of the CDR3 is TGTGCCAGCAGCCAAAGGGAGGGACGCGAGCAGTACTTC.

The chain joins TRBV7-8 to TRBJ2-2; D unresolved. V was cut by 5 bases and J by 0 bases, with 10 bases left in between. Germline values: CDR1 SGHVS, CDR2 FQNEAQ. The CDR3 runs to 15 residues. The CDR3 DNA reads TGTGCCAGCAGCCACCTTGACCCGAACACCGGGGAGCTGTTTTTT. Residues: CASSHLDPNTGELFF.

The J gene is TRBJ2-2, the V gene TRBV7-6; D is unresolved. Germline V gene lookup returns CDR1 SGHVS and CDR2 FNYEAQ. The CDR3 runs 16 residues. The ends were cut back, 5 bases at V and 1 base at J, with 14 bases in the middle. CDR3 amino acids: CASSPRQGKNTGELFF. The CDR3 DNA reads TGTGCCAGCAGCCCGCGACAAGGAAAGAACACCGGGGAGCTGTTTTTT.

This clone showed up just a few times. V is TRBV6-1 and J is TRBJ2-2; D gene unclear. V shed 10 bases and J shed 6 bases, with 18 bases lying between them. The germline CDR1 and CDR2 sequences are MNHNS and SASEGT. This CDR3 spans 14 amino acids. DNA of the CDR3: TGTGCCATCGAGGACCACACGCGAGCCGGGGAGCTGTTTTTT. Translation gives CAIEDHTRAGELFF.

V usage is TRBV28 and J usage is TRBJ2-5, with 7 bases matching TRBD2. Germline V gene data show CDR1 as MDHEN and CDR2 as SYDVKM. The CDR3 is 15 amino acids. J lost 2 bases, V lost 5 bases, and 8 bases had no gene match. The CDR3 coding sequence is TGTGCCAGCAGTACCCCACTAGCGCAACAAGAGACCCAGTACTTC. This encodes CASSTPLAQQETQYF.

CDR3 amino acids: CASSEYRDQPQHF. The CDR3 DNA follows: TGCGCCAGCAGTGAGTACAGGGACCAGCCCCAGCATTTT. The V and J genes are TRBV10-2 and TRBJ1-5; TRBD1 might be the D (6 bases). Trimming took 1 base from V and 7 from J, leaving 8 bases between them. This CDR3 spans 13 amino acids. Germline lookup yields CDR1 WSHSY and CDR2 SAAADI.

This chain uses TRBV7-2 with TRBJ1-1; D not resolved. CDR1 is SGHTA and CDR2 is FQGNSA in the germline V gene. The CDR3 totals 12 residues. V dropped 6 bases and J dropped 4 bases, with 9 bases sitting between them. The CDR3 region is CASRIWSTEAFF. DNA of the CDR3: TGTGCCAGCAGAATATGGAGCACTGAAGCTTTCTTT.

The DNA for the CDR3 is TGCGCCAGCAGCTTGGGATCACCGAAAGGGTCTGGCTACACCTTC. Its protein product is CASSLGSPKGSGYTF. The chain employs TRBV5-1 and TRBJ1-2; D ambiguous. The V gene lost 0 bases and the J gene lost 7 bases, with 16 bases spanning the gap. The CDR3 has 15 amino acids. Germline V gene lookup returns CDR1 SGHRS and CDR2 YFSETQ.

The chain joins TRBV18 to TRBJ2-7; 8 bases line up with TRBD2. The V and J ends lost 5 bases and 4 bases, in that order; junction bases with no gene match: 7. Germline V gene lookup returns CDR1 KGHSH and CDR2 LQKENI. There are 14 residues in the CDR3. The CDR3 nucleotides are TGTGCCAGCTCATCGAGCGGGAGCCTATACGAGCAGTACTTC. This encodes CASSSSGSLYEQYF.

The chain has TRBV5-8 and TRBJ2-2; no clear D gene. V shed 5 bases and J shed 0 bases, with 14 bases lying between them. Per germline, CDR1 SGHTS and CDR2 YDEGEE. This CDR3 contains 16 residues. The CDR3 loop reads CASRVGYRANTGELFF. CDR3 nucleotide sequence: TGTGCCAGCAGGGTCGGGTACAGAGCGAACACCGGGGAGCTGTTTTTT. Filled out from reference TRBV5-8 and TRBJ2-2, the complete variable domain reads EAGVTQSPTHLIKTRGQQATLRCSPISGHTSVYWYQQALGLGLQFLLWYDEGEERNRGNFPPRFSGRQFPNYSSELNVNALELEDSALYLCASRVGYRANTGELFFGEGSRLTVL.

V usage is TRBV12-5 and J usage is TRBJ2-3; weak D call: TRBD1 (5 bases). The CDR3 contains 12 residues. Per germline, CDR1 LGHNT and CDR2 FRNRAP. The V gene lost 6 bases and the J gene lost 11 bases, with 15 bases spanning the gap. CDR3 in DNA: TGTGCTAGTGGAGGGGCGGTAATCGGGCAGTATTTT. As protein: CASGGAVIGQYF. Using reference TRBV12-5 and TRBJ2-3 for the parts outside the CDR3, the full variable domain is DARVTQTPRHKVTEMGQEVTMRCQPILGHNTVFWYRQTMMQGLELLAYFRNRAPLDDSGMPKDRFSAEMPDATLATLKIQPSEPRDSAVYFCASGGAVIGQYFGPGTRLTVL.

The V call is TRBV29-1, the J call TRBJ2-2; 8 bases fit TRBD1. Trimming took 6 bases from V and 6 from J; bases not matched to a gene: 6. The germline CDR1 and CDR2 sequences are SQVTM and ANQGSEA. The CDR3 spans 13 residues. CDR3 DNA sequence: TGCAGCGTCCCGGGACAGGTTTCCGGGGAGCTGTTTTTT. It translates to CSVPGQVSGELFF.

V is TRBV30 and J is TRBJ2-1, with D perhaps TRBD1 (5 bases). V lost 2 bases and J 6 bases, leaving 11 bases between the germline ends. The germline V gene has CDR1 GTSNPN and CDR2 SVGIG (reference sequence). The CDR3 covers 13 residues. CDR3 protein: CAWSSAGFNEQFF. CDR3 DNA: TGTGCCTGGAGTAGCGCAGGGTTCAATGAGCAGTTCTTC. Full variable domain (rest looked up from reference TRBV30 and TRBJ2-1): SQTIHQWPATLVQPVGSPLSLECTVEGTSNPNLYWYRQAAGRGLQLLFYSVGIGQISSEVPQNLSASRPQDRQFILSSKKLLLSDSGFYLCAWSSAGFNEQFFGPGTRLTVL.

This chain uses TRBV7-2 with TRBJ1-5; a weak D match, TRBD1 (5 bases). The CDR3 loop spans 15 amino acids. Looked up from germline, CDR1 is SGHTA and CDR2 is FQGNSA. V lost 4 bases and J lost 0, with 10 bases in between. The CDR3 loop reads CASSYRTPSNQPQHF. CDR3 in DNA: TGTGCCAGCAGCTACCGGACACCTAGCAATCAGCCCCAGCATTTT.

The chain employs TRBV19 and TRBJ1-4, with 8 bases lining up with TRBD1. The germline CDR1 and CDR2 sequences are LNHDA and SQIVND (reference sequence). The CDR3 has 15 amino acids. Germline trimming cut 5 bases from V and 7 bases from J; bases unmatched to any gene: 9. This CDR3 is CASSVDRVRGEKLFF. CDR3 nucleotides: TGTGCCAGTAGTGTGGACAGGGTTCGCGGTGAAAAACTGTTTTTT.

This clone appeared a single time. The genes are TRBV5-1 and TRBJ1-4; 11 bases line up with TRBD1. The CDR3 extends over 14 amino acids. V lost 4 bases, J lost 7 bases, and 3 bases stayed unmatched. Germline CDR1 SGHRS, CDR2 YFSETQ. CDR3 bases: TGCGCCAGCAGCCGGACAGGGGGCGGTGAAAAACTGTTTTTT. Encoded protein: CASSRTGGGEKLFF.

V usage is TRBV18 and J usage is TRBJ1-1, with TRBD1 identical over 9 bases. V shed 3 bases, J shed 0 bases, and the junction held 8 bases outside the gene matches. This CDR3 spans 17 amino acids. In germline, CDR1 is KGHSH, CDR2 LQKENI. The CDR3 loop is CASSPGTGINLNTEAFF. The CDR3, as DNA: TGTGCCAGCTCACCCGGGACAGGGATAAACCTGAACACTGAAGCTTTCTTT. The variable domain in full, with the rest retrieved from reference TRBV18 and TRBJ1-1, is NAGVMQNPRHLVRRRGQEARLRCSPMKGHSHVYWYRQLPEEGLKFMVYLQKENIIDESGMPKERFSAEFPKEGPSILRIQQVVRGDSAAYFCASSPGTGINLNTEAFFGQGTRLTVV.

This chain connects TRBV27 to TRBJ1-2, with 7 bases identical to TRBD1. CDR1 is MNHEY, CDR2 SMNVEV, per germline (reference sequence). This CDR3 is built from 15 residues. The J segment lost 7 bases and the V segment lost 6 bases, leaving 14 bases of the junction unmatched. The CDR3 loop reads CASRQQGTLNRGYTF. The DNA for the CDR3 is TGTGCCAGCAGACAACAGGGGACCTTAAACCGTGGCTACACCTTC.

The V and J genes are TRBV4-1 and TRBJ2-3; 9 positions agree with TRBD2. CDR1 and CDR2 from the germline V gene are MGHRA and YSYEKL. The CDR3 sequence is 20 residues long. V was clipped by 6 bases and J by 1 base; unmatched bases: 20. The CDR3 protein is CASSRVPVRSSGNRTDTQYF. The CDR3 DNA reads TGCGCCAGCAGTAGGGTGCCGGTGAGGTCTAGCGGGAATCGCACAGATACGCAGTATTTT.

The J gene is TRBJ2-3, the V gene TRBV11-2; D is uncertain. The germline V gene has CDR1 SGHAT and CDR2 FQNNGV. Trimming took 8 bases from V and 1 from J, leaving 10 bases between them. The CDR3 runs 13 residues. The CDR3 nucleotides are TGTGCCAGCCACTGGGCCGGCACAGATACGCAGTATTTT. Its protein product is CASHWAGTDTQYF.

The gene calls are TRBV6-5 and TRBJ1-3; the D gene is possibly TRBD1 (5 bases). Germline V CDR1 and CDR2: MNHEY, SVGAGI. There are 15 residues in the CDR3. V lost 0 bases, J lost 0 bases, and 6 bases lay in between. The CDR3 DNA sequence: TGTGCCAGCAGTTACTCGGGACTCTCTGGAAACACCATATATTTT. This encodes CASSYSGLSGNTIYF.

This chain uses TRBV5-1 with TRBJ2-3; the D gene is possibly TRBD2 (5 bases). CDR3 size: 15 residues. V was shortened by 0 bases and J by 0 bases, with 8 bases between the two germline ends. Per the germline V gene, CDR1 is SGHRS and CDR2 is YFSETQ. CDR3 nucleotide sequence: TGCGCCAGCAGCTTGGTAGTAGCGAGCACAGATACGCAGTATTTT. Protein: CASSLVVASTDTQYF.

Notes on this clone: The junction does not match germline at one end; this may be a read error. The rearrangement joins TRBV7-9 to TRBJ1-1, with TRBD1 as a possible D gene (5 bases). CDR1 SEHNR and CDR2 FQNEAQ come from the germline V gene (reference sequence). The CDR3 extends over 12 amino acids. CDR3: CASSLIRRAPVF. CDR3 in DNA: TGTGCCAGCAGCTTAATACGCAGGGCCCCCGTTTTT.